The 12 T cell receptor beta chains below were found in one sample sequenced in a study of technical replicates of blood from a few donors. Profiling relied on immunoSEQ multiplex PCR, and the TCRdb table lists in-frame clones only, not all of them. The table has roughly 62,000 clones, just under 95% seen once. Source material: PBMCs. The receptors shown here come from a human donor in good health. Some clones in this sample may be carry-over from other donors' samples.

A single count supports this clone. V is TRBV11-3 and J is TRBJ1-1, with a weak D call TRBD1 (6 bases). From germline, CDR1 is SGHNT and CDR2 YENEEA. V shed 5 bases and J shed 11 bases, with 15 bases lying between them. The CDR3 contains 12 residues. CDR3 DNA: TGTGCCAGCAGCGGAGAGACAGGTTTGGCTTTCTTT. This gives the protein CASSGETGLAFF.

The chain employs TRBV19 and TRBJ2-1, with 10 bases identical to TRBD2. The CDR3 is 17 amino acids. Trimming cost V 1 base and J 2 bases; bases outside gene matches: 5. Germline CDR1 and CDR2: LNHDA and SQIVND (reference sequence). As DNA, the CDR3 is TGTGCCAGTAGTATAGGCGGAGCGGGGGGGCCCTACAATGAGCAGTTCTTC. Amino acid sequence: CASSIGGAGGPYNEQFF.

The rearrangement uses TRBV4-3 and TRBJ1-2; TRBD1 matches 7 bases. The CDR3 runs 17 residues. Trimming took 2 bases from V and 0 from J; bases not matched to a gene: 9. Germline V CDR1 and CDR2: LGHNA, YSLEER. The CDR3 coding sequence is TGCGCCAGCAGCCAAAATGTGCAGGGACAGTCTAACTATGGCTACACCTTC. This sequence encodes CASSQNVQGQSNYGYTF.

The J gene is TRBJ2-7, the V gene TRBV7-8, with 8 bases that match TRBD1. This CDR3 comprises 16 residues. Germline V gene sequence: CDR1 SGHVS, CDR2 FQNEAQ. V shed 5 bases, J shed 1 base, and the junction held 10 bases outside the gene matches. CDR3 sequence: CASSTPRRDRSYEQYF. Here the CDR3 DNA reads TGTGCCAGCAGCACGCCACGAAGGGACAGGTCCTACGAGCAGTACTTC.

The chain recombines TRBV4-3 with TRBJ1-6, with 7 positions matching TRBD1. Germline assignment: CDR1 LGHNA and CDR2 YSLEER. With V trimmed by 2 bases and J by 10 bases, 8 bases remained unmatched. The length of the CDR3 is 15 residues. The CDR3 region has the DNA TGCGCCAGCAGCCAACGACAGGGTGAATGGTCACCCCTCCACTTT. Translating gives CASSQRQGEWSPLHF.

V usage is TRBV6-5 and J usage is TRBJ2-1; 10 nucleotides match TRBD1. The CDR3 extends over 16 amino acids. Germline V gene data show CDR1 as MNHEY and CDR2 as SVGAGI. The V gene end was trimmed by 4 bases and the J gene end by 8 bases; junction bases not matched to a gene: 11. CDR3 region: CASSSIGTGAWDEQFF. CDR3 in DNA: TGTGCCAGCAGTTCTATTGGGACAGGGGCGTGGGATGAGCAGTTCTTC.

The rearrangement joins TRBV5-4 to TRBJ2-7, with TRBD2 matching over 11 bases. This CDR3 has 16 residues. Trimming cost V 5 bases and J 4 bases; bases outside gene matches: 11. The V gene's germline CDR1 is SGHNT and CDR2 YYREEE (reference sequence). The CDR3 sequence is CASSLWTSGRNYEQYF. The CDR3 coding sequence is TGTGCCAGCAGTCTTTGGACTAGCGGGCGGAATTACGAGCAGTACTTC. Looking up the rest from reference TRBV5-4 and TRBJ2-7 gives the full variable domain: ETGVTQSPTHLIKTRGQQVTLRCSSQSGHNTVSWYQQALGQGPQFIFQYYREEENGRGNFPPRFSGLQFPNYSSELNVNALELDDSALYLCASSLWTSGRNYEQYFGPGTRLTVT.

This rearrangement joins TRBV1 to TRBJ1-4; TRBD1 is taken as the D call from the table, unchecked against the DNA. TRBV1 corresponds to a pseudogene. The CDR3 has 15 residues. DNA for the CDR3: TGCACCAGCAGCCAGTCCCGGGACAGAGATGAAAAACTGTTTTTT. It translates to CTSSQSRDRDEKLFF.

The chain recombines TRBV2 with TRBJ2-3; D is possibly TRBD2 (6 bases). V was pared by 6 bases and J by 2 bases, with 9 bases between. The CDR3 spans 13 residues. Germline CDR1 reads SNHLY; CDR2 reads FYNNEI. CDR3 sequence (DNA): TGTGCCAGCAGGCGGGGCCCCACAGATACGCAGTATTTT. This encodes CASRRGPTDTQYF.

V usage is TRBV6-5 and J usage is TRBJ2-2, with D possibly matching TRBD2 (5 bases). The CDR3 runs 13 residues. The V gene lost 9 bases and the J gene lost 4 bases, with 12 bases spanning the gap. Per the germline V gene, CDR1 is MNHEY and CDR2 is SVGAGI. The CDR3 DNA reads as TGTGCCAGTCGGGGAACGAGCACCGGGGAGCTGTTTTTT. The encoded protein is CASRGTSTGELFF.

V and J are TRBV14 and TRBJ2-1, with D possibly being TRBD2 (6 bases). The CDR3 is made up of 13 amino acids. V gave up 4 bases and J gave up 10 bases, with 14 bases separating them. CDR1 and CDR2 (germline): SGHDN, FVKESK. Here the CDR3 DNA reads TGTGCCAGCAGCCCGACTAGACTCCACGAGCAGTTCTTC. Translating it yields CASSPTRLHEQFF.

This chain links TRBV9 with TRBJ2-7, with 13 bases that match TRBD2. V dropped 0 bases and J dropped 6; count of bases not matched to a gene: 9. Germline V CDR1 and CDR2: SGDLS, YYNGEE. The CDR3 is made up of 17 amino acids. This CDR3 is CASSVAPGLAGLGEQYF. As DNA, the CDR3 is TGTGCCAGCAGCGTAGCCCCGGGACTAGCGGGGTTGGGCGAGCAGTACTTC.